This T cell receptor beta chain originates from a study of T cells in Graves' hyperthyroidism and ophthalmopathy. This clonotype was recorded at least ten times. As yet, its antigen is unknown. Study observations and caveats: In the blood, most expanded thyroid clonotypes above 0.001 appeared as well.

This CDR3 spans 15 amino acids. Germline CDR1 and CDR2: MNHNS and SASEGT. Trimming pared 8 bases from V and 6 bases from J, leaving 20 bases between. RNA transcripts yielded amplified TCR beta CDR3 regions. An initial round of RT-PCR targeting the TCR CDR3 relied on the HTBI primer set. From the multiplex PCR reads, TCRdb called clonotypes with MiXCR, one entry per CDR3 protein. The repertoire holds a few hundred thousand distinct CDR3 sequences, with 13% to 15% as singletons. The chain employs TRBV6-1 and TRBJ2-1, with D possibly matching TRBD1 (5 bases). This TCR came from a woman between 45 and 65 years old with Graves' hyperthyroidism that later progressed to Graves' ophthalmopathy. The material sequenced was blood. The CDR3 loop is CASGAAPSWGNEQFF. The CDR3 nucleotides are TGTGCCAGCGGGGCTGCGCCCTCGTGGGGCAATGAGCAGTTCTTC.